The sequence of this T cell receptor beta chain was determined in a study of technical replicates of blood from a few donors. Germline V gene sequence: CDR1 MNHNY, CDR2 SVGAGI (reference sequence). This CDR3 is 15 amino acids long. Trimming cost V 2 bases and J 6 bases; bases outside gene matches: 3. As to this clone: At the DNA level, this CDR3 is encoded by other sequences in the same sample as well.

Clones were sequenced by immunoSEQ multiplex PCR, and TCRdb holds only the in-frame ones, with some missing. The sample contains some 94,000 clones, about 95% of which appear only once. This receptor was obtained from a human donor in good health. The specimen was T cells isolated from PBMCs. V gene TRBV6-6 combines with J gene TRBJ2-2; 10 positions agree with TRBD1. CDR3 region: CASSYRTGGAGELFF. In DNA form, the CDR3 reads TGTGCCAGCAGTTACCGGACAGGGGGGGCCGGGGAGCTGTTTTTT.